What follows are 6 T cell receptor beta chains derived from one specimen sequenced in a study of blood T cell repertoires in COVID-19. TCRdb keeps only in-frame clones here, not all; method: immunoSEQ multiplex PCR. The sample lists roughly 250,000 clones; 65% to 90% were seen once. Sequencing input: peripheral blood. These TCRs come from a woman older than 75 with active or convalescent COVID-19.

This clone was seen only a few times. CDR3 residues: CASSPPGRGYTEAFF. The DNA of the CDR3 is TGTGCCAGTAGTCCCCCCGGACGGGGGTACACTGAAGCTTTCTTT. This chain links TRBV19 with TRBJ1-1; D might be TRBD1 (5 bases). Germline V lookup: CDR1 LNHDA, CDR2 SQIVND (reference sequence). This CDR3 region has 15 residues. The V end lost 5 bases, the J end lost 3 bases, and 16 bases lay between the germline ends.

The chain has TRBV6-5 and TRBJ2-1, with D maybe TRBD1 (5 bases). CDR1 and CDR2 from the germline V gene are MNHEY and SVGAGI. The V gene lost 6 bases and the J gene lost 4 bases, with 16 bases spanning the gap. CDR3 length equals 15 residues. The CDR3 DNA sequence: TGTGCCAGCAGCAGGGCCCCAACCGATTACAATGAGCAGTTCTTC. Translated, it gives CASSRAPTDYNEQFF.

This clone was counted a single time. The genes are TRBV20-1 and TRBJ2-3; no clear D. The germline V gene has CDR1 DFQATT and CDR2 SNEGSKA (reference sequence). CDR3 size: 11 residues. V lost 6 bases and J lost 1, with 5 bases in between. This CDR3 reads CSALRTDTQYF. CDR3 nucleotides: TGCAGTGCCCTTCGCACAGATACGCAGTATTTT.

In DNA form, the CDR3 reads TGTGCCAGCACCCGAACAGGGGGGTATTACGAGCAGTACTTC. Translating it yields CASTRTGGYYEQYF. The chain couples TRBV6-5 to TRBJ2-7; TRBD1 matches 8 bases. Germline V gives CDR1 MNHEY, CDR2 SVGAGI. CDR3 length equals 14 residues. V lost 7 bases to trimming and J lost 4 bases; unmatched junction nucleotides: 9.

The chain has TRBV10-3 and TRBJ1-4; TRBD1 is a possible D gene (6 bases). V was pared by 11 bases and J by 0 bases, with 16 bases between. The germline V gene encodes CDR1 ENHRY and CDR2 SYGVKD. This CDR3 spans 15 amino acids. The CDR3 protein is CASSGTTATNEKLFF. CDR3 coding DNA: TGTGCCTCTTCAGGGACAACTGCAACTAATGAAAAACTGTTTTTT.

This chain joins TRBV28 and TRBJ2-7, with 10 bases aligning to TRBD1. The trim removed 5 bases at V and 9 bases at J, leaving 7 bases unmatched. Looked up from germline, CDR1 is MDHEN and CDR2 is SYDVKM. The length of the CDR3 is 13 residues. The CDR3 region has the DNA TGTGCCAGCAGTACCGGGACAGGGGTTGTGCAGTACTTC. Residues: CASSTGTGVVQYF. Based on the CDR3 plus reference TRBV28 and TRBJ2-7, the full variable domain is DVKVTQSSRYLVKRTGEKVFLECVQDMDHENMFWYRQDPGLGLRLIYFSYDVKMKEKGDIPEGYSVSREKKERFSLILESASTNQTSMYLCASSTGTGVVQYFGPGTRLTVT.